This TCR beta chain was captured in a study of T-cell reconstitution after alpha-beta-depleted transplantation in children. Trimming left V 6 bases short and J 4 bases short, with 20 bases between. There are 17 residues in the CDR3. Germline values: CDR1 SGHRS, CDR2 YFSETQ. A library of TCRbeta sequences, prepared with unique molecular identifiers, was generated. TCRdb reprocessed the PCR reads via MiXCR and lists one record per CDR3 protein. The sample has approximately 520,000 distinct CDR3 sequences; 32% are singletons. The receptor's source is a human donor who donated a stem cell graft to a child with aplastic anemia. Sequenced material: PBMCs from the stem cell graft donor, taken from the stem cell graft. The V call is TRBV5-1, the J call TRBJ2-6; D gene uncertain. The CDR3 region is CASKFLGTNKGANVLTF. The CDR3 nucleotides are TGCGCCAGCAAATTTCTGGGCACAAATAAGGGGGCCAACGTCCTGACTTTC.